A single sample gave rise to the 23 T cell receptor beta chains below, sequenced in a study of identical twins. TCRdb processed the 5' RACE reads anew with MiXCR; each CDR3 protein has one entry. This sample yields about 550,000 distinct CDR3 sequences, of which 20% to 25% are seen a single time; approximately 0.52% belongs to the top ten. These records were also assigned to another study, of yellow fever vaccine responses in identical twins.

Sequencing used CD4+ T cells sorted from blood. Receptor source: a woman under 30 in good health.

This clonotype was observed a few times. J is TRBJ2-7 and V is TRBV20-1; D unresolved. This CDR3 spans 13 amino acids. Germline V lookup: CDR1 DFQATT, CDR2 SNEGSKA (reference sequence). CDR3 coding DNA: TGCAGCGCAAGGAAGGGTAGCCTTGAGGAGCAGTACTTC. As protein: CSARKGSLEEQYF.

This clonotype was observed at least ten times. This chain joins TRBV10-3 and TRBJ2-2; D uncertain. With 0 bases removed from V and 1 base from J, the gap between germline ends came to 6 bases. The CDR3 runs 15 residues. Germline values: CDR1 ENHRY, CDR2 SYGVKD. CDR3 sequence: CAISESVRNTGELFF. CDR3 DNA: TGTGCCATCAGTGAGTCGGTCAGGAACACCGGGGAGCTGTTTTTT.

The chain is built from TRBV12-5 and TRBJ1-6; 7 nucleotides agree with TRBD1. J gave up 10 bases and V 6 bases, and 6 bases lay outside the gene matches. Germline lookup yields CDR1 LGHNT and CDR2 FRNRAP. The CDR3 extends over 13 amino acids. The CDR3, as DNA: TGTGCTAGTGGGACAGGGAAAGAATCACCCCTCCACTTT. Translation: CASGTGKESPLHF.

Of note for this clonotype: The junction does not match germline at one end; this may be a read error. The J gene is TRBJ2-2, the V gene TRBV5-1; D call uncertain. In germline, CDR1 is SGHRS, CDR2 YFSETQ. The CDR3 extends over 12 amino acids. CDR3 region: CACSLEYGELFF. CDR3 coding DNA: TGCGCCTGCAGCCTAGAATACGGGGAGCTGTTTTTT. The variable domain in full, with the rest retrieved from reference TRBV5-1 and TRBJ2-2, is KAGVTQTPRYLIKTRGQQVTLSCSPISGHRSVSWYQQTPGQGLQFLFEYFSETQRNKGNFPGRFSGRQFSNSRSEMNVSTLELGDSALYLCACSLEYGELFFGEGSRLTVL.

The V and J genes are TRBV20-1 and TRBJ2-1; D unresolved. Germline V gene lookup returns CDR1 DFQATT and CDR2 SNEGSKA (reference sequence). V lost 5 bases to trimming and J lost 5 bases, with 10 bases between them. The CDR3 runs 12 residues. For the CDR3, the DNA is TGCAGTGCTGATAACCCAAACAATGAGCAGTTCTTC. Translated, it gives CSADNPNNEQFF.

V usage is TRBV12-3 or TRBV12-4 and J usage is TRBJ2-1; unclear D gene. V was trimmed by 2 bases and J by 7 bases, leaving 6 bases between them. CDR3 length: 12 amino acids. CDR3 amino acids: CASSLLSNEQFF. DNA for the CDR3: TGTGCCAGCAGTTTATTATCGAATGAGCAGTTCTTC.

This clonotype has just a few counts. The V and J genes are TRBV7-4 and TRBJ2-7; tentative D call: TRBD1 (6 bases). CDR3 length equals 15 residues. Germline V lookup: CDR1 SGHVT, CDR2 SQSDAQ. Trimming shortened V by 1 base and J by 0 bases, and 10 bases separated the two germline ends. For the CDR3, the DNA is TGTGCCAGCAGCTTAGGGCAGGGGATCTCCTACGAGCAGTACGTC. It codes for CASSLGQGISYEQYV.

The rearrangement links TRBV12-5 to TRBJ2-1; 10 positions match TRBD2. V shed 7 bases, J shed 3 bases, and the junction held 15 bases outside the gene matches. The germline gives CDR1 LGHNT, CDR2 FRNRAP. The CDR3 consists of 18 residues. The CDR3 spells CASAPGTSEKLNYNEQFF. The CDR3 nucleotides are TGTGCTAGTGCCCCCGGGACTAGCGAGAAATTAAACTACAATGAGCAGTTCTTC.

V gene TRBV29-1 combines with J gene TRBJ2-1, with TRBD2 matching 14 bases. Germline V lookup: CDR1 SQVTM, CDR2 ANQGSEA. Losses at the gene ends were 8 bases for V and 2 bases for J; bases not matched to a gene: 11. The CDR3 contains 17 residues. CDR3 protein: CSWQGTSGSYAYNEQFF. The CDR3, as DNA: TGCAGCTGGCAAGGGACTAGCGGGAGTTACGCCTACAATGAGCAGTTCTTC.

V and J are TRBV5-1 and TRBJ2-1; D might be TRBD1 (5 bases). Looked up from germline, CDR1 is SGHRS and CDR2 is YFSETQ. This CDR3 has 17 amino acids. V was cut by 7 bases and J by 0 bases, with 20 bases left in between. The CDR3 protein is CASRRADTRSSYNEQFF. In DNA form, the CDR3 reads TGCGCCAGCCGACGGGCGGACACCCGGAGCTCCTACAATGAGCAGTTCTTC. Full variable domain (outside the CDR3, taken from reference TRBV5-1 and TRBJ2-1): KAGVTQTPRYLIKTRGQQVTLSCSPISGHRSVSWYQQTPGQGLQFLFEYFSETQRNKGNFPGRFSGRQFSNSRSEMNVSTLELGDSALYLCASRRADTRSSYNEQFFGPGTRLTVL.

The table lists this clonotype with a few counts. The gene calls are TRBV6-5 and TRBJ1-1, with no clear D. Germline values: CDR1 MNHEY, CDR2 SVGAGI. The CDR3 runs 15 residues. V was clipped by 0 bases and J by 1 base, with 9 bases between them. CDR3 region: CASSYSSQANTEAFF. CDR3 nucleotide sequence: TGTGCCAGCAGTTACTCGAGTCAAGCGAACACTGAAGCTTTCTTT.

The chain joins TRBV12-3 or TRBV12-4 to TRBJ2-4; D is possibly TRBD1 or TRBD2 (6 bases each). The CDR3 runs to 18 residues. Trimming left V 6 bases short and J 0 bases short, with 21 bases between. CDR3 DNA sequence: TGTGCCAGCAGGGACCGGGACAAAGAGGGACTAGCCAAAAACATTCAGTACTTC. Its translation: CASRDRDKEGLAKNIQYF.

This clonotype has more than one count but fewer than ten. V and J are TRBV7-2 and TRBJ2-2; 9 bases align to TRBD2. CDR3 length: 16 residues. Germline V gene data show CDR1 as SGHTA and CDR2 as FQGNSA. V was pared by 3 bases and J by 4 bases, with 6 bases of the junction left unmatched. The CDR3 bases are TGTGCCAGCAGCTTCGGGCTAGCGGGAAGCACCGGGGAGCTGTTTTTT. As protein: CASSFGLAGSTGELFF.

This rearrangement joins TRBV12-3 or TRBV12-4 to TRBJ2-2; the D gene is possibly TRBD2 (6 bases). CDR3 length: 15 residues. Trimming stripped 5 bases from V and 5 bases from J, with 15 bases between. The CDR3 here is CASSPPGGGTGELFF. CDR3 in DNA: TGTGCCAGCAGTCCCCCCGGGGGTGGTACCGGGGAGCTGTTTTTT.

The V call is TRBV20-1, the J call TRBJ1-1; D is ambiguous. The CDR3 covers 11 residues. Germline values: CDR1 DFQATT, CDR2 SNEGSKA (reference sequence). The germline V and J ends were trimmed by 3 bases and 6 bases, with 8 bases remaining between them. The CDR3 is CSARTFSEAFF. The CDR3 bases are TGCAGTGCTAGGACGTTTTCTGAAGCTTTCTTT.

The chain employs TRBV5-1 and TRBJ2-1; D is tentatively TRBD1 or TRBD2 (5 bases each). CDR1 and CDR2 (germline): SGHRS, YFSETQ. The CDR3 is 13 amino acids. V shed 4 bases and J shed 13 bases, with 18 bases lying between them. CDR3 loop: CASSERDRQGQFF. Here the CDR3 DNA reads TGCGCCAGCAGCGAACGGGACCGCCAGGGACAGTTCTTC.

The V call is TRBV15, the J call TRBJ1-1, with a weak D call TRBD1 (5 bases). From germline, CDR1 is LNHNV and CDR2 YYDKDF (reference sequence). Trimming took 3 bases from V and 0 from J, leaving 14 bases between them. CDR3 length equals 16 residues. CDR3 sequence reads: CATSREPGGLNTEAFF. The DNA for the CDR3 is TGTGCCACCAGCAGGGAACCCGGGGGGTTGAACACTGAAGCTTTCTTT.

This clonotype was seen more than once but under ten times. The rearrangement links TRBV7-8 to TRBJ1-1, with TRBD1 as a possible D gene (6 bases). The CDR3 is 15 amino acids. CDR1 is SGHVS, CDR2 FQNEAQ, per germline. V lost 5 bases and J lost 0, with 13 bases in between. In DNA form, the CDR3 reads TGTGCCAGCAGCCTCCGGGGGCAGGTGAACACTGAAGCTTTCTTT. Its protein product is CASSLRGQVNTEAFF.

The CDR3 nucleotides read TGTGCCAGCAGCTTAGCGAGTCTTGGTGAGCAGTTCTTC. Its protein is CASSLASLGEQFF. The chain carries TRBV7-9 and TRBJ2-1; D remains ambiguous. CDR1 and CDR2 from the germline V gene are SEHNR and FQNEAQ (reference sequence). The length of the CDR3 is 13 residues. V was shortened by 0 bases and J by 9 bases, with 9 bases between the two germline ends.

This clonotype has only a few counts. The V call is TRBV27, the J call TRBJ2-3; D perhaps matches TRBD1 (5 bases). Between the trimmed V and J ends, which lost 6 bases and 1 base, there was a span of 17 bases. Germline V gene data show CDR1 as MNHEY and CDR2 as SMNVEV (reference sequence). The CDR3 has 16 amino acids. The CDR3 DNA reads as TGTGCCAGCAGCCCTCCCCCAGGGTGGGGCACAGATACGCAGTATTTT. Its protein product is CASSPPPGWGTDTQYF.

In this sample, this clonotype turned up a few times. This chain joins TRBV6-1 and TRBJ1-1, with D uncertain. This CDR3 region has 15 residues. Trimming stripped 8 bases from V and 8 bases from J, with 24 bases between. The germline CDR1 and CDR2 sequences are MNHNS and SASEGT. CDR3 DNA: TGTGCCAGCTGGAGAGTAGGGTCAGCCCACCGAGAAGCTTTCTTT. It is translated as CASWRVGSAHREAFF.

The CDR3 sequence is CSARDKGASGSSYEQYF. The CDR3, as DNA: TGCAGTGCTAGAGATAAAGGGGCTAGCGGGAGCTCCTACGAGCAGTACTTC. V and J are TRBV20-1 and TRBJ2-7; 10 nucleotides align to TRBD2. The CDR3 has 17 amino acids. Germline CDR1 DFQATT, CDR2 SNEGSKA (reference sequence). Trimming removed 0 bases from V and 0 bases from J; junction bases left unmatched: 8.

V is TRBV7-9 and J is TRBJ2-4; D not resolved. The ends were cut back, 5 bases at V and 0 bases at J, with 17 bases in the middle. CDR1 SEHNR and CDR2 FQNEAQ come from the germline V gene (reference sequence). The CDR3 sequence is 17 residues long. CDR3 amino acids: CASSPLFLVLAKNIQYF. The DNA of the CDR3 is TGTGCCAGCAGCCCGCTCTTTTTGGTACTAGCCAAAAACATTCAGTACTTC.